Listed below are T cell receptor beta chains from one sample, sequenced in a study of PD-1 and CTLA-4 blockade in melanoma. The assay was immunoSEQ multiplex PCR, and TCRdb's table has in-frame clones only and misses some. The sample includes about 30,000 clones, about 85% of them seen just once. The sample was CD8+ T cells from peripheral blood, taken from a patient given anti-PD-1 treatment. The source is a human donor with melanoma. The CDR3 runs from the conserved cysteine through the conserved F or W. A D gene is named only where the DNA matches it firmly. Clone sizes are given selectively: once, few, many, or a class where the clone is expanded.

>TRBJ2-2|few|.|TRBV28
TGTGCCAGCAGCCCTGCGTCCAGTTCGAACACCGGGGAGCTGTTTTTT
CASSPASSSNTGELFF
>TRBJ2-5|.|TRBD2|TRBV7-9
TGTGCCAGCAGCTTAGGTTCAGGACTAGCGGGGGAGCAAGAGACCCAGTACTTC
CASSLGSGLAGEQETQYF
>TRBJ2-1|.|TRBD2|TRBV14
TGTGCCAGCAGCCAAGGGGTAGCGGGGGGCACCTCCTACAATGAGCAGTTCTTC
CASSQGVAGGTSYNEQFF
>TRBJ2-2|.|.|TRBV10-3
TGTGCCGCCCGGCTGGGGGCCGGGGAGCTGTTTTTT
CAARLGAGELFF
>TRBJ1-2|.|TRBD1|TRBV4-3
TGCGCCAGCAGCCCCGGGACAGGCACGGTGGATGGCTACACCTTC
CASSPGTGTVDGYTF
>TRBJ2-5|.|.|TRBV28
TGTGCCAGCAGTTTTCGGTTGGGAGAGACCCAGTACTTC
CASSFRLGETQYF
>TRBJ1-2|.|.|TRBV29-1
TGCAGCGGTCAGGAGCTACTCTCCTATGGCTACACCTTC
CSGQELLSYGYTF
>TRBJ2-3|.|TRBD2|TRBV28
TGTGCCAGCTTAGCGGGGGGGCCAGAGTGGACAGATACGCAGTATTTT
CASLAGGPEWTDTQYF
>TRBJ1-5|.|.|TRBV27
TGTGCCAGCAGTTTAGGGCTCGGGCAGCCCCAGCATTTT
CASSLGLGQPQHF
>TRBJ1-1|.|.|TRBV11-2
TGTGCCAGCAACCCAACGGGGGGCGCTGAAGCTTTCTTT
CASNPTGGAEAFF
>TRBJ1-2|.|.|TRBV19
TGTGCCAGTAGTCTCGGGACCGGCTACACCTTC
CASSLGTGYTF
>TRBJ2-7|.|TRBD2|TRBV4-1
TGCGCCAGCAGCCAAGCGAGCGGGGGTTACGAGCAGTACTTC
CASSQASGGYEQYF
>TRBJ1-1|.|.|TRBV29-1
TGCAGCGTTGAAGCCCCGGTTAAACCTGAAGCTTTCTTT
CSVEAPVKPEAFF
>TRBJ2-7|once|TRBD2|TRBV10-3
TGTGCCATCAGTGACGGGAGGGCGGGCGAGCAGTACTTC
CAISDGRAGEQYF
>TRBJ2-2|.|.|TRBV21-1
TGTGCCAGCAGCAAAGACACAGGGGCACTGACCGGGGAGCTGTTTTTT
CASSKDTGALTGELFF
>TRBJ2-7|once|.|TRBV7-9
TGTGCCAGCAGCGCCGGGACATTCGAGCAGTACTTC
CASSAGTFEQYF
>TRBJ1-1|.|.|TRBV28
TGTGCCAGCAGTTTAGGGTCATCTGAAGCTTTCTTT
CASSLGSSEAFF
>TRBJ1-1|.|.|TRBV20-1
TGCAGTGCTAGTCATAGGGGGGGGGCCATGAACACTGAAGCTTTCTTT
CSASHRGGAMNTEAFF
>TRBJ1-2|once|.|TRBV7-9
TGTGCCAGCAGCCCCGGGCAGGGATATGGCTACACCTTC
CASSPGQGYGYTF
>TRBJ1-4|.|.|TRBV10-2
TGCGCCAGCCGGGAGGCAGGGCTATCGCAGGAAAAACTGTTTTTT
CASREAGLSQEKLFF
>TRBJ1-1|.|.|TRBV6-1
TGTGCCAGCAGTGATGGGGCGGCTGAAGCTTTCTTT
CASSDGAAEAFF
>TRBJ1-1|once|.|TRBV2
TGTGCCAGCCTTTTAGGCGGGGGCAGGGGCCTCACTGAAGCTTTCTTT
CASLLGGGRGLTEAFF
>TRBJ2-7|.|.|TRBV7-9
TGTGCCAGCAGCTTAAGGGAAGGGCAGTACTTC
CASSLREGQYF
>TRBJ1-3|.|TRBD1|TRBV7-9
TGTGCCAGCAGCTCAAGCGGGACAGGGGGCAGGAACACCATATATTTT
CASSSSGTGGRNTIYF
>TRBJ2-1|once|TRBD2|TRBV4-3
TGCGCCAGCAGCCAAGATTGGGGGGGGAGGTACAATGAGCAGTTCTTC
CASSQDWGGRYNEQFF
>TRBJ2-5|.|TRBD2|TRBV7-2
TGTGCCAGCAGCTTAGCGAGAACGGGGGGGCCGATTCAACAAGAGACCCAGTACTTC
CASSLARTGGPIQQETQYF
>TRBJ1-1|.|.|TRBV5-1
TGCGCCAGCAGCCCTACAGGGAACACTGAAGCTTTCTTT
CASSPTGNTEAFF
>TRBJ1-2|.|.|TRBV4-2
TGTGCCAGCAGCCAAGAGGAGTTCGGGTCGTATGGCTACACCTTC
CASSQEEFGSYGYTF
>TRBJ1-5|.|.|TRBV19
TGTGCCACCGAAAGGGGCTATAGCAATCAGCCCCAGCATTTT
CATERGYSNQPQHF
>TRBJ1-3|.|.|TRBV5-1
TGCGCCAGCAGCCGGGGGGACCCACTCCCGGACACCATATATTTT
CASSRGDPLPDTIYF
>TRBJ2-2|.|.|TRBV5-1
TGCGCCAGCAGCCTCGACCGTCGCGCGAACACCGGGGAGCTGTTTTTT
CASSLDRRANTGELFF
>TRBJ1-2|once|.|TRBV28
TGTGCCAGCAGTTTCAAGGGGAACTATGGCTACACCTTC
CASSFKGNYGYTF
>TRBJ2-1|.|TRBD2|TRBV6-6
TGTGCCAGCAGCCGATTTAGTCTAGCGGGGGTGGGTGTGGACAATGAGCAGTTCTTC
CASSRFSLAGVGVDNEQFF
>TRBJ1-3|.|.|TRBV24-1
TGTGCCACCAGTGAGAGGGAGGGAAACACCATATATTTT
CATSEREGNTIYF
>TRBJ1-4|.|TRBD1|TRBV15
TGTGCCACCAGCGGACGCAATCCGGGACAGGTTAATGAAAAACTGTTTTTT
CATSGRNPGQVNEKLFF
>TRBJ2-3|.|TRBD1|TRBV10-3
TGTGCCATCAGCCACCCAGACAGGGAAAGCACAGATACGCAGTATTTT
CAISHPDRESTDTQYF
>TRBJ2-7|.|.|TRBV2
TGTGCCAGCAGTGAACAAGGACAGAGCTCCTACGAGCAGTACTTC
CASSEQGQSSYEQYF
>TRBJ2-7|.|TRBD1|TRBV2
TGTGCCTGCTTACCGGGACAGTTAATTTACGAGCAGTACTTC
CACLPGQLIYEQYF
>TRBJ2-2|.|.|TRBV7-2
TGTGCCAGCAGCTTGGCAGGGAACACCGGGGAGCTGTTTTTT
CASSLAGNTGELFF
>TRBJ1-1|medium-sized|.|TRBV6-1
TGTGCCAGCAGTGAAGGTAACGAAGACACTGAAGCTTTCTTT
CASSEGNEDTEAFF
>TRBJ2-5|.|TRBD2|TRBV7-9
TGTGCCAGCAGCTCCTCGGAGCGGGGGAACCAAGAGACCCAGTACTTC
CASSSSERGNQETQYF
>TRBJ1-5|.|.|TRBV4-2
TGTGCCAGCAGCCAAGATGCCACAGGGAGGGTTAGCAATCAGCCCCAGCATTTT
CASSQDATGRVSNQPQHF
>TRBJ1-4|.|TRBD1|TRBV25-1
TGTGCCAGCAGTGAGCCGGGACAGGGGGAGCAAAAACTGTTTTTT
CASSEPGQGEQKLFF
>TRBJ1-2|.|TRBD1|TRBV6-5
TGTGCCAGCAGTTTGACAGGGATGGATGGCTACACCTTC
CASSLTGMDGYTF
>TRBJ1-5|once|.|TRBV5-5
TGTGCCAGCAGCTATCTTGAACGAGGCAATCAGCCCCAGCATTTT
CASSYLERGNQPQHF